This TCR beta chain was documented in a study of cytomegalovirus exposure and HLA in healthy donors. General study findings and limits: The listing of approximately 160 TCR beta chains classed them as cytomegalovirus-associated. Diagnosis of cytomegalovirus status made by the classifier reportedly showed high specificity and sensitivity.

Germline CDR1 and CDR2: MNHEY and SMNVEV (reference sequence). The CDR3 sequence is 17 residues long. Trimming removed 5 bases from V and 5 bases from J, with 21 bases in between. In the case of this clone: The antigen remains undetermined.

The protocol was immunoSEQ multiplex PCR, while the TCRdb copy is restricted to in-frame clones and leaves out a portion. The repertoire includes roughly 190,000 clones, about 89% of them detected once, and 7.2% sits in the top ten. The receptor's source is a man in his thirties or forties in good health and CMV-seropositive. The chain couples TRBV27 to TRBJ2-2, with D perhaps TRBD2 (6 bases). The sequencing sample was made of PBMCs. The CDR3 DNA is TGTGCCAGCAGTCCCAACCGACCGGGGGTGGAAACCGGGGAGCTGTTTTTT. This gives the protein CASSPNRPGVETGELFF.